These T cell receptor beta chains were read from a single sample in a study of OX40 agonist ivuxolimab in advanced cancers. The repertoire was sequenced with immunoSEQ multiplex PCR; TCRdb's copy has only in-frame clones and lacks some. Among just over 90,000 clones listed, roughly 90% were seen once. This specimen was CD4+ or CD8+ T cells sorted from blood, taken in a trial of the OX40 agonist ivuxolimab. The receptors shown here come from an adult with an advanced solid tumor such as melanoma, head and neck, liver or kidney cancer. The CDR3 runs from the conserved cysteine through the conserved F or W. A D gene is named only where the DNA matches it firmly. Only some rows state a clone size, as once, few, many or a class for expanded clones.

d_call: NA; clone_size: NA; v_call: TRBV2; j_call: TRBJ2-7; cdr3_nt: TGTGCCAGCAGTGAAGGGAGGGGCCCGAGCTCCTACGAGCAGTACTTC; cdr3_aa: CASSEGRGPSSYEQYF
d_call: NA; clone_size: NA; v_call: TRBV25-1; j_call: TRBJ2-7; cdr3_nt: TGTGCCAGCATGGCAGGTAGCTACGAGCAGTACTTC; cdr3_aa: CASMAGSYEQYF
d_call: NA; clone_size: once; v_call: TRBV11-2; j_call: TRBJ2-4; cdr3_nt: TGTGCCAGCAGCTCCTCGACGGTCGTGTATCCGAAAAACATTCAGTACTTC; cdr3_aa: CASSSSTVVYPKNIQYF
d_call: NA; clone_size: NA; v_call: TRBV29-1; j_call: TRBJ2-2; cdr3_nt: TGCAGCGTAAACGGGGGAACCGGGGAGCTGTTTTTT; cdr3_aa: CSVNGGTGELFF
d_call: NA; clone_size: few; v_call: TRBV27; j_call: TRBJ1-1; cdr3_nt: TGTGCCAGCAGACAGAACACTGAAGCTTTCTTT; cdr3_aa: CASRQNTEAFF
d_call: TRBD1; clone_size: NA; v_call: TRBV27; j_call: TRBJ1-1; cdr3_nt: TGTGCCAGCAGAGGGGGCAGGGTAGTAACTGAAGCTTTCTTT; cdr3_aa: CASRGGRVVTEAFF
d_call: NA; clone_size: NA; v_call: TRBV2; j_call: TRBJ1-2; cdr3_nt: TGTGCCAGCAGAGGACAGAACTATGGCTACACCTTC; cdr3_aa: CASRGQNYGYTF
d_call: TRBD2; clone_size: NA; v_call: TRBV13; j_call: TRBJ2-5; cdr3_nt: TGTGCCAGCAGCTCCACTAGCGGGGGGGCGAAGACCCAGTACTTC; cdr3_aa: CASSSTSGGAKTQYF
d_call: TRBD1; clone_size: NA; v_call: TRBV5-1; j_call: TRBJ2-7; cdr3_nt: TGCGCCAGCAGCCCGACAGGGGTCGAGCAGTACTTC; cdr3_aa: CASSPTGVEQYF
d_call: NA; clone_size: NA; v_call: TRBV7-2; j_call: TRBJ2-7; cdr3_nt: TGTGCCAGCAGCTGGGTATCGGCCTACGAGCAGTACTTC; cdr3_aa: CASSWVSAYEQYF
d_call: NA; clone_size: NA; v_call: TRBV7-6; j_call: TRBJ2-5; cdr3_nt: TGTGCCAGCAGCCCCTCCATGGCCCGGGTTGAAAACTTC; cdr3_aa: CASSPSMARVENF
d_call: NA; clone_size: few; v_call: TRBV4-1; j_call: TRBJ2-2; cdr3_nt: TGCGCCAGCAGCCAAGTGGTCGGCACCGGGGAGCTGTTTTTT; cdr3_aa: CASSQVVGTGELFF
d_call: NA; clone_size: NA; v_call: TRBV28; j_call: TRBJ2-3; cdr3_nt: TGTGCCAGCAGTCTCACATCGGGACGCGATACGCAGTATTTT; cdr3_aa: CASSLTSGRDTQYF
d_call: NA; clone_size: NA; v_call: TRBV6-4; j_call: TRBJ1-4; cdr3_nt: TGTGCCAGCAGTCCGGACGGCCTCCGACTGTTTTTT; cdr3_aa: CASSPDGLRLFF
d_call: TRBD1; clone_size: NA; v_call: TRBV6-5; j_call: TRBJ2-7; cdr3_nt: TGTGCCAGCAGTGGCGACAGGGGAGCAGACGAGCAGTACTTC; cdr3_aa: CASSGDRGADEQYF
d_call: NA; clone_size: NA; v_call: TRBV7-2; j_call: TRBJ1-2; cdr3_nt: TGTGCCAGCAGCCCAAGAGGGGCAGCACCAACAGTATATGGCTACACCTTC; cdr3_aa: CASSPRGAAPTVYGYTF
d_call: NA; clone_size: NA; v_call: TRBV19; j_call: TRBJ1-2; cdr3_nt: TGTGCCAGTAGCCCCCAGGGTGGCTATGGCTACACCTTC; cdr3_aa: CASSPQGGYGYTF
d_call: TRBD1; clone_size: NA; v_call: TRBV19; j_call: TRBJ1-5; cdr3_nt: TGTGCCAGTAGGAGGGGACAGCATAATCAGCCCCAGCATTTT; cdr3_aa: CASRRGQHNQPQHF
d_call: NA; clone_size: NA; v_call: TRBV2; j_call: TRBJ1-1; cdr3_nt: TGTGCCAGCAGTGAAGCATTGGCAGGGTTGGCGAACACTGAAGCTTTCTTT; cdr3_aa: CASSEALAGLANTEAFF
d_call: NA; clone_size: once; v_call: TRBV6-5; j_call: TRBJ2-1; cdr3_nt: TGTGCCAGCAGTTACTCGGACCGTAGTGAGCAGTTCTTC; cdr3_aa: CASSYSDRSEQFF
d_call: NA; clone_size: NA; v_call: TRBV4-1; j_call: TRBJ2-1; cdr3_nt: TGCGCCAGCAGCCAATTTGGAGATGAGCAGTTCTTC; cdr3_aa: CASSQFGDEQFF
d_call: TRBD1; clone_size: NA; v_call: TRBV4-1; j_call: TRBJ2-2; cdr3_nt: TGCGCCAGCAGCTTAACCCCAGGGGGCACCGGGGAGCTGTTTTTT; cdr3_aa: CASSLTPGGTGELFF
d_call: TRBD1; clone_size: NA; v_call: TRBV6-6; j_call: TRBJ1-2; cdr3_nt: TGTGCCAGCAGTCCTCGGGACAGGCCTCTCTATGGCTACACCTTC; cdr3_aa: CASSPRDRPLYGYTF
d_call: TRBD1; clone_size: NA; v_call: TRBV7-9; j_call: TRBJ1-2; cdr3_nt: TGTGCCAGCAGCTCCGACAGGGATGGCTACACCTTC; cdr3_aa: CASSSDRDGYTF
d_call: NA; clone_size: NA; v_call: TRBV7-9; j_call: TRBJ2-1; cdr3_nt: TGTGCCAGCAGCTTGGTGTTGAACAATGAGCAGTTCTTC; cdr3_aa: CASSLVLNNEQFF
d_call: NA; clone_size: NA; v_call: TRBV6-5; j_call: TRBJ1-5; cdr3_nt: TGTGCCAGCAGTTACCAACTGGGGCAGCCCCAGCATTTT; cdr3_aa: CASSYQLGQPQHF
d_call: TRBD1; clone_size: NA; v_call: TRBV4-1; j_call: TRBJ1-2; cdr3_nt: TGCGCCAGCAGCCATGCGGACAGGGAGGACTATGGCTACACCTTC; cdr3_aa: CASSHADREDYGYTF
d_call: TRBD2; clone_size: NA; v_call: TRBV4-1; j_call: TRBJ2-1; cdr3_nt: TGCGCCAGCAGCCAGGTCGCTAGCGGGTACGATGAGCAGTTCTTC; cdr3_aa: CASSQVASGYDEQFF
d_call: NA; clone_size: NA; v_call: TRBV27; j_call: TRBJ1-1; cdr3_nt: TGTGCCAGCACCACTAGGGGCGCGGGCACTGAAGCTTTCTTT; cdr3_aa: CASTTRGAGTEAFF
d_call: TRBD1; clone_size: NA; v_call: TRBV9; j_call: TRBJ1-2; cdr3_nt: TGTGCCAGCAGCGTAGAGCAGGGGGCGTTACTCTATGGCTACACCTTC; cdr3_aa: CASSVEQGALLYGYTF
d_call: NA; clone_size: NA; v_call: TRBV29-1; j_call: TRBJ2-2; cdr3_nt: TGCAGCGTTCGACACACCGGGGAGCTGTTTTTT; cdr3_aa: CSVRHTGELFF
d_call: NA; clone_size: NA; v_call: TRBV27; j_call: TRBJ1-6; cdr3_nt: TGTGCCAGCAGTTTGGGGGCGGGAGACTATAATTCACCCCTCCACTTT; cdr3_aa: CASSLGAGDYNSPLHF
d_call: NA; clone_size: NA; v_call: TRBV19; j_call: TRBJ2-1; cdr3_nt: TGTGCCAGTAGCAGTGGACGGTACAATGAGCAGTTCTTC; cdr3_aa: CASSSGRYNEQFF
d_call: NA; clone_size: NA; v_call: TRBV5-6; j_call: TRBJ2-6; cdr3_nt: TGTGCCAGCAGCTACGGGGTCGGGGCCAACGTCCTGACTTTC; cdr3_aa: CASSYGVGANVLTF
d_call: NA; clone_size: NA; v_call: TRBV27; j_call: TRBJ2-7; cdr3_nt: TGTGCCAGCAGCCTCGGGGGGGACAGTCACGAGCAGTACTTC; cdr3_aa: CASSLGGDSHEQYF
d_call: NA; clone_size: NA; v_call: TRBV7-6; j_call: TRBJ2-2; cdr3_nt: TGTGCCAGCAGCCCATTCAGGGGGGCGGGCACCGGGGAGCTGTTTTTT; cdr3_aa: CASSPFRGAGTGELFF
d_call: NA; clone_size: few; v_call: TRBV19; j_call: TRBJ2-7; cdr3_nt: TGTGCCAGTAGTATAGATATATCCCGGACTCCGAAAATCTACGAGCAGTACTTC; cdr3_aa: CASSIDISRTPKIYEQYF
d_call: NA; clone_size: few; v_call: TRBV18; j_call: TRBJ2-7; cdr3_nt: TGTGCCAGCTCCCTCGACAGCTACGAGCAGTACTTC; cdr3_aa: CASSLDSYEQYF
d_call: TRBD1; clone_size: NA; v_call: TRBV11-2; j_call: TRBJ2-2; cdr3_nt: TGTGCCAGCAGCGCGGGACAGGGGGAAGAATTGAACACCGGGGAGCTGTTTTTT; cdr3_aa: CASSAGQGEELNTGELFF
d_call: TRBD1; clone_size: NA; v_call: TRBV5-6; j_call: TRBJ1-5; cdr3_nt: TGTGCCAGCAGCTGGGGACAGTTCAATCAGCCCCAGCATTTT; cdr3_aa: CASSWGQFNQPQHF
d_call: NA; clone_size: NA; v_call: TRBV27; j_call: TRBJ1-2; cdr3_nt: TGTGCCAGCAGTTTATCGTCGGGGGGGGGATTTGAAGGCTACACCTTC; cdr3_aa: CASSLSSGGGFEGYTF
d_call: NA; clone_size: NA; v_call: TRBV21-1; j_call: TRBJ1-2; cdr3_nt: TGTGCCAGCAGCGTCCGGGACAGGGAGAACTATGGCTACACCTTC; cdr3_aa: CASSVRDRENYGYTF
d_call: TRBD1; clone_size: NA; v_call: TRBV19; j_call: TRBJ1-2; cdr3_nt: TGTGCCAGTAGTATCGCGACAGGGACCTCCTATGGCTACACCTTC; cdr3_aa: CASSIATGTSYGYTF
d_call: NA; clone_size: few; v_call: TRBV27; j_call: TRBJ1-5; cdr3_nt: TGTGCCAGCAGTCGCAGGGATAGCAATCAGCCCCAGCATTTT; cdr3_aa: CASSRRDSNQPQHF
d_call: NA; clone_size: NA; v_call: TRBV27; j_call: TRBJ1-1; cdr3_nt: TGTGCCAGCCGATCCTTTGGGGTAAACACTGAAGCTTTCTTT; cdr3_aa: CASRSFGVNTEAFF
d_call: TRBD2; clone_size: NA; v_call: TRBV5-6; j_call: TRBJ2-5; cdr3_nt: TGTGCCAGCAGCAGCACCCCGGGGGGGCGCCAAGAGACCCAGTACTTC; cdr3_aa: CASSSTPGGRQETQYF
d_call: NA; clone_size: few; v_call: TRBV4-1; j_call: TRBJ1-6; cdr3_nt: TGCGCCAGCAGCCAAGTGGGTGGTAATTCACCCCTCCACTTT; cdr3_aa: CASSQVGGNSPLHF
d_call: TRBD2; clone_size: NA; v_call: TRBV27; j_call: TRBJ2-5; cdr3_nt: TGTGCCAGCAGTTGGATTGCGGGAGTGGGGGAGACCCAGTACTTC; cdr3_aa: CASSWIAGVGETQYF
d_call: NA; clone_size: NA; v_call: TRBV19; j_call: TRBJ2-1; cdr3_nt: TGTGCCAGTAGTATGGGAAGGGGAGATGAGCAGTTCTTC; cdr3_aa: CASSMGRGDEQFF
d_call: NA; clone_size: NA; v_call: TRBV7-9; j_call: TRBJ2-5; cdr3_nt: TGTGCCAGCAGCCCTCCCTTACTCGACGGACTCCAAGAGACCCAGTACTTC; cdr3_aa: CASSPPLLDGLQETQYF
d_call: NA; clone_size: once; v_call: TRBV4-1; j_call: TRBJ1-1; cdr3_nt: TGCGCCAGCAGCCAAGGGGGCAACTCCAACACTGAAGCTTTCTTT; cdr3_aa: CASSQGGNSNTEAFF
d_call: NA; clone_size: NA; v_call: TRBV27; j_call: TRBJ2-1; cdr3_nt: TGTGCCAGCAGTTTACAGGGCGGAGTAAACAATGAGCAGTTCTTC; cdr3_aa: CASSLQGGVNNEQFF
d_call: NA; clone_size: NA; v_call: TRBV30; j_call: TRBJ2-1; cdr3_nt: TGTGCCTTAAGGTCCGGGCGAGAGCAGTTCTTC; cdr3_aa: CALRSGREQFF